The 5 T cell receptor beta chains below all came from one sample that was sequenced in a study of glioma-infiltrating T cells. The iRepertoire nested amplicon-rescue multiplex PCR amplified TCR alpha and beta CDR3s from RNA. TCRdb fed the multiplex PCR reads into MiXCR, producing one record per CDR3 protein. Of about 140,000 distinct CDR3 sequences detected, about two fifths appear once; the ten largest clones hold 20%. The sequenced sample consisted of glioma tissue, nonneoplastic brain tissue, or PBMCs (not recorded which). The receptors come from a human donor with low-grade glioma or glioblastoma, undergoing nonglioma brain surgery, or in good health (not recorded which).

This chain uses TRBV19 with TRBJ2-5; a possible D gene is TRBD2 (6 bases). The germline V gene has CDR1 LNHDA and CDR2 SQIVND (reference sequence). Deletions cut 5 bases from V and 7 bases from J, with 14 bases between. The CDR3 totals 13 residues. DNA of the CDR3: TGTGCCAGTAGTGTCGGGACTGTCGGGACCCAGTACTTC. This sequence encodes CASSVGTVGTQYF.

Remarks on this clonotype: A junction end diverges from the germline sequence, so it may reflect a read error. The V call is TRBV28, the J call TRBJ1-1; D not certain. CDR1 and CDR2 from the germline V gene are MDHEN and SYDVKM. The CDR3 is 15 amino acids. The CDR3 loop reads CASSLERTLNTEALF. In DNA form, the CDR3 reads TGTGCCAGCAGTTTAGAGAGGACTCTGAACACTGAAGCTTTATTT.

This clonotype has just a few counts. The V gene is TRBV6-1, the J gene TRBJ1-5; D is ambiguous. The length of the CDR3 is 13 residues. Germline CDR1 reads MNHNS; CDR2 reads SASEGT. Trimming shortened V by 6 bases and J by 1 base, and 7 bases separated the two germline ends. CDR3 in DNA: TGTGCCAGCAGCCTAAAGAGCAATCAGCCCCAGCATTTT. Translated: CASSLKSNQPQHF.

The rearrangement uses TRBV7-2 and TRBJ2-7; 7 positions match TRBD1. V lost 0 bases to trimming and J lost 3 bases; unmatched junction nucleotides: 5. Germline loops: CDR1 SGHTA, CDR2 FQGNSA. The CDR3 has 15 amino acids. The CDR3 here is CASSLAGTVNYEQYF. Here the CDR3 DNA reads TGTGCCAGCAGCTTAGCCGGGACAGTAAACTACGAGCAGTACTTC.

The gene calls are TRBV6-6 and TRBJ1-2; unclear D gene. The V gene's germline CDR1 is MNHNY and CDR2 SVGAGI (reference sequence). V was shortened by 0 bases and J by 0 bases, with 5 bases between the two germline ends. This CDR3 has 14 residues. CDR3 in amino acids: CASSYSEANYGYTF. CDR3 nucleotides: TGTGCCAGCAGTTACTCGGAAGCTAACTATGGCTACACCTTC.